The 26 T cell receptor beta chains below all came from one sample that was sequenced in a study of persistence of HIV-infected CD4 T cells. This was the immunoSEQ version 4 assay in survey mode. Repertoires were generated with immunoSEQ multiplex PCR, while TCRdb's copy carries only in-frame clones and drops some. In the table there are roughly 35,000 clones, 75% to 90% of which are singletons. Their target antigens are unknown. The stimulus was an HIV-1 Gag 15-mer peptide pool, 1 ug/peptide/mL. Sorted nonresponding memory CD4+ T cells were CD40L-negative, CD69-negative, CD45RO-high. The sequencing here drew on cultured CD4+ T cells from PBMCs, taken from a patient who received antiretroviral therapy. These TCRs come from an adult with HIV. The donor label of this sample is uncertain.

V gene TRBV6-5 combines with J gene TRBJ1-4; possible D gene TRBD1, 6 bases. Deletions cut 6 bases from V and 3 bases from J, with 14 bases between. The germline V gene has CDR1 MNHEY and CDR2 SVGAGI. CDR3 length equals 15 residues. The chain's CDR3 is CASSPEGVANEKLFF. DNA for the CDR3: TGTGCCAGCAGCCCCGAGGGGGTTGCTAATGAAAAACTGTTTTTT.

The CDR3 sequence: CASSLSGTGWETQYF. In nucleotides, the CDR3 is TGTGCCAGCAGTTTATCGGGGACAGGGTGGGAGACCCAGTACTTC. The chain is built from TRBV27 and TRBJ2-5, with TRBD1 matching 9 bases. Per germline, CDR1 MNHEY and CDR2 SMNVEV (reference sequence). This CDR3 contains 15 residues. V lost 0 bases and J lost 5; bases outside the gene matches: 4.

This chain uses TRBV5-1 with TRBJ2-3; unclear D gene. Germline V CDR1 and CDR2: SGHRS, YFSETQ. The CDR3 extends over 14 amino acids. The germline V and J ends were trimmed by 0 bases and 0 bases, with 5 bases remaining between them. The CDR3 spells CASSLDVSTDTQYF. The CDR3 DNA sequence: TGCGCCAGCAGCTTGGATGTAAGCACAGATACGCAGTATTTT.

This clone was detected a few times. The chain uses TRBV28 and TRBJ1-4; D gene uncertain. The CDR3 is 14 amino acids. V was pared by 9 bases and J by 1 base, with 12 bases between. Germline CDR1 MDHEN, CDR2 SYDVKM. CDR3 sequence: CASQTVQTNEKLFF. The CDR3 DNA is TGTGCCAGTCAAACAGTCCAAACTAATGAAAAACTGTTTTTT.

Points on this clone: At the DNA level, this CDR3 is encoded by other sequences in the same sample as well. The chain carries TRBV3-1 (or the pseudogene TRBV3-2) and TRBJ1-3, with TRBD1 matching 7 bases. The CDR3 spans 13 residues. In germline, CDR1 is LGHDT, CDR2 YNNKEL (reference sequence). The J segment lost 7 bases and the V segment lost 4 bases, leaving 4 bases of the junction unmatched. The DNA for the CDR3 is TGTGCCAGCAGCCGGGGACAGCGGAACACCATATATTTT. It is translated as CASSRGQRNTIYF.

CDR3 nucleotides: TGTGCCAGCAGTTTCTCGGGGGCCTCCACAGATACGCAGTATTTT. It codes for CASSFSGASTDTQYF. The J gene is TRBJ2-3, the V gene TRBV27; D possibly uses TRBD1 or TRBD2 (6 bases each). The CDR3 runs to 15 residues. Germline V gene sequence: CDR1 MNHEY, CDR2 SMNVEV (reference sequence). Trimming took 3 bases from V and 2 from J, leaving 12 bases between them.

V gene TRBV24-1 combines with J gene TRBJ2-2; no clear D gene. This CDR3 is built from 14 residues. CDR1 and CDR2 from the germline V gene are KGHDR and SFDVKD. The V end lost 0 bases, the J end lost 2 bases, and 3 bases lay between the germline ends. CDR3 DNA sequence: TGTGCCACCAGTGATTTGCCCAACACCGGGGAGCTGTTTTTT. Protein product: CATSDLPNTGELFF.

The CDR3 reads CASSSGGSTDTQYF. For the CDR3, the DNA is TGCGCCAGCAGCTCAGGTGGCTCCACAGATACGCAGTATTTT. The gene calls are TRBV4-1 and TRBJ2-3; D gene uncertain. The CDR3 sequence is 14 residues long. Trimming stripped 5 bases from V and 2 bases from J, with 11 bases between. Per germline, CDR1 MGHRA and CDR2 YSYEKL.

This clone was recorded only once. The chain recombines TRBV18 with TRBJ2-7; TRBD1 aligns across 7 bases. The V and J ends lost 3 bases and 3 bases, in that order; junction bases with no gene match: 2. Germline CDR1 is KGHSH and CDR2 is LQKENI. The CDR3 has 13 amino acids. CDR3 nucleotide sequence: TGTGCCAGCTCACCCGGGACAGTCTACGAGCAGTACTTC. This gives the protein CASSPGTVYEQYF.

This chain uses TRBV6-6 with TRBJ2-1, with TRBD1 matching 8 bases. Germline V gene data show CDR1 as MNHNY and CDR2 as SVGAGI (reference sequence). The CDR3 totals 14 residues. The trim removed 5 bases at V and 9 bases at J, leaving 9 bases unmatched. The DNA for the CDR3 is TGTGCCAGCAGTCTCCCAGGGGGCTTCGGTGAGCAGTTCTTC. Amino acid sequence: CASSLPGGFGEQFF.

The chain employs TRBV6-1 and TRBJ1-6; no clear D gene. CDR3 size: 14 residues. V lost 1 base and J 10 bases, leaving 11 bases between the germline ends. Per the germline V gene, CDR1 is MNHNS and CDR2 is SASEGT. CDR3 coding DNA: TGTGCCAGCAGTGAAGGCCATTTGGCCTCACCCCTCCACTTT. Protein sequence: CASSEGHLASPLHF.

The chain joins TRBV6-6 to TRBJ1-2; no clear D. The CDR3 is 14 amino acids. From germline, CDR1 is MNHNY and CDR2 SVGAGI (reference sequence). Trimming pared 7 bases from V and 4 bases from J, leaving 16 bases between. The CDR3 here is CASTLLTASYGYTF. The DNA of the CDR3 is TGTGCCAGCACCTTACTCACAGCGTCCTATGGCTACACCTTC.

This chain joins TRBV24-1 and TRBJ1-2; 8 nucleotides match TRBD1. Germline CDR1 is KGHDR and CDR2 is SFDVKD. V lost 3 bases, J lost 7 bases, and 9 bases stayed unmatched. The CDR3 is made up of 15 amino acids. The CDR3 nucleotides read TGTGCCACCAGTGATGAAGACAGGGGTGGAGGTGGCTACACCTTC. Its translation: CATSDEDRGGGGYTF.

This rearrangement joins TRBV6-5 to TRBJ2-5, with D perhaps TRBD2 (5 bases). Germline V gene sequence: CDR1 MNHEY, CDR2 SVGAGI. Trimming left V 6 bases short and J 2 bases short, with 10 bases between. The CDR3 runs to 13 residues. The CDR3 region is CASRVSGQETQYF. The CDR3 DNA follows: TGTGCCAGCAGAGTGTCGGGACAAGAGACCCAGTACTTC.

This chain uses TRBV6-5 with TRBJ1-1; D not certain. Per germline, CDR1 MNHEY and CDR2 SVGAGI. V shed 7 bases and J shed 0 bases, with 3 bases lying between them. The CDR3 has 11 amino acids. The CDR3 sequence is CASIMNTEAFF. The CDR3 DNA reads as TGTGCCAGCATAATGAACACTGAAGCTTTCTTT.

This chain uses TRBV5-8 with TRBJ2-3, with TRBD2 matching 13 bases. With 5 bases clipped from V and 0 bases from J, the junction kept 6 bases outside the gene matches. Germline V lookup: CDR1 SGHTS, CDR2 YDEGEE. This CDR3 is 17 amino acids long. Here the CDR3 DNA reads TGTGCCAGCAGTCTCGGACTAGCGGGGGTGAGCACAGATACGCAGTATTTT. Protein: CASSLGLAGVSTDTQYF.

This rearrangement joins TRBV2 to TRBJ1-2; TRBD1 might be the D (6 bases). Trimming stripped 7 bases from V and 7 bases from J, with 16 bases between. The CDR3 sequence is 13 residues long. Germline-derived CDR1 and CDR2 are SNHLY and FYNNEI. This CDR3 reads CASTINSRGGYTF. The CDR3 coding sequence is TGTGCCAGCACCATCAACAGCAGGGGTGGCTACACCTTC. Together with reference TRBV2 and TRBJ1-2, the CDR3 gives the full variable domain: EPEVTQTPSHQVTQMGQEVILRCVPISNHLYFYWYRQILGQKVEFLVSFYNNEISEKSEIFDDQFSVERPDGSNFTLKIRSTKLEDSAMYFCASTINSRGGYTFGSGTRLTVV.

The CDR3 is CASSDSREGWDTQYF. In DNA, the CDR3 is TGTGCCAGCAGTGACTCGAGGGAGGGTTGGGATACGCAGTATTTT. V usage is TRBV6-4 and J usage is TRBJ2-3; 7 bases line up with TRBD2. The germline gives CDR1 MRHNA, CDR2 SNTAGT. The J segment lost 6 bases and the V segment lost 0 bases, leaving 6 bases of the junction unmatched. The CDR3 has 15 residues.

CDR3 sequence: CASSLLGDSNTEAFF. CDR3 bases: TGTGCCAGCAGCCTCTTGGGTGACAGCAACACTGAAGCTTTCTTT. The gene calls are TRBV5-5 and TRBJ1-1; a weak D match, TRBD1 (5 bases). V lost 4 bases, J lost 2 bases, and 15 bases lay in between. This CDR3 spans 15 amino acids. The germline V gene has CDR1 SGHKS and CDR2 YYEKEE (reference sequence).

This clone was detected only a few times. CDR3 loop: CASSLFFSGSTDTQYF. The CDR3 nucleotides read TGTGCCAGTAGTCTTTTCTTTAGCGGATCCACAGATACGCAGTATTTT. The chain joins TRBV19 to TRBJ2-3; possibly TRBD2 for D (6 bases). Trimming shortened V by 5 bases and J by 2 bases, and 17 bases separated the two germline ends. There are 16 residues in the CDR3. CDR1 and CDR2 (germline): LNHDA, SQIVND (reference sequence).

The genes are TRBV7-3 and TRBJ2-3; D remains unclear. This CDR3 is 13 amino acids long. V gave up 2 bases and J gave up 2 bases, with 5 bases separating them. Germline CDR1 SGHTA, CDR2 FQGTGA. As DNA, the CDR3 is TGTGCCAGCAGCTTAGGGGACACAGATACGCAGTATTTT. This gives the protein CASSLGDTDTQYF.

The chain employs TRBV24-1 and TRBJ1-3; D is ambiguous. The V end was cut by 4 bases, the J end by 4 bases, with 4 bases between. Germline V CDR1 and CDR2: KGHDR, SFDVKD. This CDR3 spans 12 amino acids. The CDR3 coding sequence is TGTGCCACCAGTGAGTCAGGAAACACCATATATTTT. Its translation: CATSESGNTIYF.

CDR3 bases: TGTGCCAGCAGTAGATTGGCGCCGAACTACGAGCAGTACGTC. Encoded protein: CASSRLAPNYEQYV. The chain is built from TRBV6-5 and TRBJ2-7; unclear D gene. V was cut by 5 bases and J by 3 bases, with 14 bases left in between. This CDR3 region has 14 residues. The V gene's germline CDR1 is MNHEY and CDR2 SVGAGI.

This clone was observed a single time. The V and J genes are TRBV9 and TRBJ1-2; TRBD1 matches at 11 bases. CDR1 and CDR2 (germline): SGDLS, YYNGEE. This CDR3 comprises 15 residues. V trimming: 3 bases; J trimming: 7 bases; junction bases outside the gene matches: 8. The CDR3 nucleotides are TGTGCCAGCAGCGGAGGCCGGGACAGGGGGTCTGGCTACACCTTC. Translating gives CASSGGRDRGSGYTF.

This chain's CDR3 is CATSRDFSYGYTF. CDR3 nucleotide sequence: TGTGCCACCAGCAGAGATTTTTCATATGGCTACACCTTC. The chain couples TRBV15 to TRBJ1-2; D not certain. This CDR3 comprises 13 residues. Germline CDR1 is LNHNV and CDR2 is YYDKDF (reference sequence). Trimming pared 0 bases from V and 5 bases from J, leaving 7 bases between.

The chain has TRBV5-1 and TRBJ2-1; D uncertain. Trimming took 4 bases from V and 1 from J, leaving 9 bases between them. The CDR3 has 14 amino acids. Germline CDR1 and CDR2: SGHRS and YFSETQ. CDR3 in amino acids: CASSARVSYNEQFF. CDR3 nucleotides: TGCGCCAGCAGCGCAAGGGTTTCCTACAATGAGCAGTTCTTC.